The entry below gives a single T cell receptor (beta chain) sequence along with its context. The authors' processing: Estimates of nucleated cell counts were drawn from the amplification of reference gene primers. The table came from immunoSEQ multiplex PCR; TCRdb's copy has only in-frame clones and leaves some out. Clone size and the V and J calls come from that table; the DNA yielded D and trimming. This sample has approximately 33,000 clones, with 78% found just once. This sample is part of a study of blood T cell repertoires in COVID-19. Across the whole study: The cDNA or gDNA used as material had been derived from T cells, B-cell-depleted T cells, or PBMCs.

The CDR3 sequence is 15 residues long. V lost 4 bases, J lost 4 bases, and 9 bases stayed unmatched. Germline V gene sequence: CDR1 SGHNT, CDR2 YYREEE (reference sequence). The chain links TRBV5-4 to TRBJ1-1; TRBD1 aligns across 8 bases. The origin of this receptor is a man in his 70s with acute or convalescent COVID-19. What was sequenced was peripheral blood. CDR3 region: CASSNRTGLGTEAFF. The DNA for the CDR3 is TGTGCCAGCAGCAACCGGACAGGGTTGGGCACTGAAGCTTTCTTT.